What follows are 18 T cell receptor beta chains derived from one specimen sequenced in a study of T cells after yellow fever vaccination. TCRdb called the 5' RACE reads again in MiXCR, with one record for every CDR3 protein. The sample shows a few hundred thousand distinct CDR3 sequences, about 19% of them seen only once. The sample consisted of PBMCs, taken before the yellow fever booster vaccination. Every receptor here comes from a man between 18 and 29 years old who received the YFV17D yellow fever vaccine.

This clonotype was seen a handful of times. This chain uses TRBV7-2 with TRBJ2-7; D ambiguous. Germline V gene sequence: CDR1 SGHTA, CDR2 FQGNSA. This CDR3 has 12 amino acids. The V and J ends lost 5 bases and 3 bases respectively, with 8 bases between them. The CDR3 coding sequence is TGTGCCAGCAGCCCAAAATTCTACGAGCAGTACTTC. This encodes CASSPKFYEQYF.

The chain combines TRBV5-1 with TRBJ2-1; D ambiguous. V was pared by 4 bases and J by 7 bases, with 9 bases between. The CDR3 length is 12 residues. The V gene's germline CDR1 is SGHRS and CDR2 YFSETQ. The CDR3 region has the DNA TGCGCCAGCAGCCTACAGTGGAATGAGCAGTTCTTC. This sequence encodes CASSLQWNEQFF.

This sequence joins TRBV20-1 and TRBJ2-7; D gene uncertain. CDR1 and CDR2 (germline): DFQATT, SNEGSKA (reference sequence). With 6 bases removed from V and 3 bases from J, the gap between germline ends came to 15 bases. The CDR3 has 13 residues. The CDR3 nucleotides are TGCAGTGCCCCCCTCGGGCCTCTCTACGAGCAGTACTTC. It encodes CSAPLGPLYEQYF.

This clonotype was counted a few times. The chain joins TRBV12-3 or TRBV12-4 to TRBJ2-7; 10 positions match TRBD1. The CDR3 has 14 residues. J gave up 6 bases and V 6 bases, and 8 bases lay outside the gene matches. The CDR3 nucleotides are TGTGCCAGCAGATTTGGGGACAGGGGAGGCGAGCAGTACTTC. Translating it yields CASRFGDRGGEQYF.

The chain couples TRBV2 to TRBJ2-7; D possibly uses TRBD1 or TRBD2 (5 bases each). V was cut by 6 bases and J by 1 base, with 13 bases left in between. This CDR3 has 14 amino acids. Germline V gives CDR1 SNHLY, CDR2 FYNNEI. CDR3 DNA sequence: TGTGCCAGCAGGGCCGGGACGGATTCCTACGAGCAGTACGTC. Translated, it gives CASRAGTDSYEQYV.

V gene TRBV4-3 combines with J gene TRBJ2-3; 7 nucleotides align to TRBD2. This CDR3 has 15 amino acids. Trimming at V came to 1 base and at J to 3 bases, leaving 4 bases not matched to a gene. The germline V gene encodes CDR1 LGHNA and CDR2 YSLEER. CDR3 sequence reads: CASSQGWGGTDTQYF. CDR3 DNA: TGCGCCAGCAGCCAAGGGTGGGGGGGGACAGATACGCAGTATTTT.

The chain is built from TRBV19 and TRBJ2-5; 11 bases are a match to TRBD2. V lost 7 bases to trimming and J lost 2 bases; unmatched junction nucleotides: 6. Per the germline V gene, CDR1 is LNHDA and CDR2 is SQIVND (reference sequence). This CDR3 region has 15 residues. The CDR3 reads CASTSGGSGQETQYF. In DNA, the CDR3 is TGTGCCAGTACTAGCGGGGGGTCAGGACAAGAGACCCAGTACTTC.

The chain carries TRBV6-2 or TRBV6-3 and TRBJ2-5, with D possibly matching TRBD2 (6 bases). Germline V lookup: CDR1 MNHEY, CDR2 SVGEGT. The V gene lost 4 bases and the J gene lost 9 bases, with 12 bases spanning the gap. This CDR3 is built from 12 residues. CDR3 in amino acids: CASSLPGAPQYF. The DNA of the CDR3 is TGTGCCAGCAGTTTACCGGGAGCACCCCAGTACTTC.

V gene TRBV5-1 combines with J gene TRBJ2-3; D may be TRBD2 (6 bases). Trimming removed 6 bases from V and 1 base from J, with 15 bases in between. Germline assignment: CDR1 SGHRS and CDR2 YFSETQ. The CDR3 is 15 residues long. This chain's CDR3 is CASIRGSGGTDTQYF. The DNA of the CDR3 is TGCGCCAGCATCCGAGGTAGCGGAGGCACAGATACGCAGTATTTT.

This clonotype came up a few times. V and J are TRBV4-3 and TRBJ2-3; a weak D match, TRBD2 (7 bases). The germline V and J ends were trimmed by 0 bases and 5 bases, with 18 bases remaining between them. The CDR3 spans 17 residues. Germline assignment: CDR1 LGHNA and CDR2 YSLEER. The CDR3 DNA reads TGCGCCAGCAGCCAAGATGGTCGCGGGGGCGCGGGAGATACGCAGTATTTT. This encodes CASSQDGRGGAGDTQYF.

This clonotype appeared many times. The CDR3: CASSLWSDTQYF. The CDR3, as DNA: TGCGCCAGCAGCTTGTGGTCAGATACGCAGTATTTT. The V gene is TRBV5-1, the J gene TRBJ2-3; no definite D call. Germline values: CDR1 SGHRS, CDR2 YFSETQ. The V gene lost 1 base and the J gene lost 4 bases, with 4 bases spanning the gap. CDR3 size: 12 residues.

This clonotype was seen a handful of times. This sequence joins TRBV5-1 and TRBJ2-3, with D uncertain. This CDR3 spans 13 amino acids. Trimming shortened V by 5 bases and J by 3 bases, and 10 bases separated the two germline ends. CDR1 is SGHRS and CDR2 is YFSETQ in the germline V gene. CDR3 nucleotide sequence: TGCGCCAGCAGAATTGACGGAACAGATACGCAGTATTTT. This codes for CASRIDGTDTQYF.

This clonotype occurred a few times. V gene TRBV9 combines with J gene TRBJ2-3; no clear D gene. The CDR3 extends over 14 amino acids. V lost 1 base to trimming and J lost 2 bases, with 8 bases between them. Germline values: CDR1 SGDLS, CDR2 YYNGEE. CDR3 coding DNA: TGTGCCAGCAGCGTACGCTCACTCACAGATACGCAGTATTTT. It yields the protein CASSVRSLTDTQYF.

V gene TRBV4-2 combines with J gene TRBJ1-6; possible D gene TRBD1, 5 bases. The V gene's germline CDR1 is LGHNA and CDR2 YNFKEQ. The CDR3 runs 17 residues. V shed 0 bases and J shed 9 bases, with 18 bases lying between them. The CDR3 coding sequence is TGTGCCAGCAGCCAAGATGCCATTGGGTCGGGGACTTCACCCCTCCACTTT. This sequence encodes CASSQDAIGSGTSPLHF.

This chain links TRBV5-1 with TRBJ1-3; no definite D call. The CDR3 length is 16 residues. The V end lost 1 base, the J end lost 0 bases, and 11 bases lay between the germline ends. Germline lookup yields CDR1 SGHRS and CDR2 YFSETQ. The CDR3 sequence: CASSLRVGPSGNTIYF. CDR3 nucleotide sequence: TGCGCCAGCAGCTTGAGGGTGGGCCCCTCTGGAAACACCATATATTTT.

This clonotype turned up a few times. The chain recombines TRBV10-1 with TRBJ2-1; 11 bases fit TRBD2. With V trimmed by 4 bases and J by 3 bases, 5 bases remained unmatched. CDR1 and CDR2 (germline): WNHNN, SYGVQD (reference sequence). CDR3 size: 16 residues. The CDR3 here is CASSGGGTSGYNEQFF. The DNA for the CDR3 is TGCGCCAGCAGTGGGGGGGGGACTAGCGGCTACAATGAGCAGTTCTTC.

This chain joins TRBV4-1 and TRBJ2-7; no definite D call. The V end lost 0 bases, the J end lost 4 bases, and 13 bases lay between the germline ends. The CDR3 is 15 amino acids. Germline V gene lookup returns CDR1 MGHRA and CDR2 YSYEKL. CDR3 bases: TGCGCCAGCAGCCAAGATGGGTCCTGTACGTACGAGCAGTACTTC. Residues: CASSQDGSCTYEQYF.

The V gene is TRBV5-1, the J gene TRBJ2-5, with D hard to call. Looked up from germline, CDR1 is SGHRS and CDR2 is YFSETQ. The length of the CDR3 is 14 residues. Trimming cost V 7 bases and J 2 bases, with 15 bases left between them. DNA of the CDR3: TGCGCCAGCCTGCTCAATATCGATCAAGAGACCCAGTACTTC. This translates into CASLLNIDQETQYF.